This T cell receptor (beta chain) was identified in a study of tumor-infiltrating lymphocytes in oesophageal squamous cell carcinoma. TCRdb re-analysed the PCR reads in MiXCR, keeping a single row per CDR3 protein. Among around 9,300 distinct CDR3 sequences listed, 60% to 70% were seen once. CDR3 size: 14 residues. The V end was cut by 0 bases, the J end by 8 bases, with 10 bases between. The chain recombines TRBV12-3 or TRBV12-4 with TRBJ1-4; unclear D gene. Sequencing was carried out using esophageal tumor tissue. This receptor was obtained from a female donor with esophageal squamous cell carcinoma. CDR3 sequence reads: CASSLAVRREKLFF. The DNA for the CDR3 is TGTGCCAGCAGTTTAGCTGTGCGGAGGGAAAAACTGTTTTTT.